This T cell receptor beta chain is from a study of Ad26.COV2.S vaccination and SARS-CoV-2 variants. General study findings and limits: Those who received the vaccine showed greater spike-specific TCR breadth than those given placebo.

Assay used: immunoSEQ multiplex PCR; TCRdb lists only in-frame clones, some missing. This table has some 340,000 clones, roughly 84% appearing once. Worth noting for this clone: Its antigen is not identified.

V lost 4 bases to trimming and J lost 6 bases; unmatched junction nucleotides: 7. Germline assignment: CDR1 ENHRY and CDR2 SYGVKD. CDR3 length: 16 amino acids. The treatment denotes: over 15 received Ad26.COV2.S at low or high dose, single or two shots; 5 received placebo; per-sample allocation not given. Day 63 after the first vaccine or placebo injection was the time point for sampling. Vaccine was an Ad26 vector expressing Wuhan-strain SARS-CoV-2 spike. This receptor was identified in a person aged 18-65 years who received the Ad26.COV2.S COVID-19 vaccine or a placebo. The chain couples TRBV10-3 to TRBJ1-6, with TRBD1 matching 9 bases. The sequencing here drew on peripheral blood, taken in a trial of Ad26.COV2.S vaccine versus placebo. CDR3 DNA: TGTGCCATCAGTGGGGACAGGGCCCCAGTTAATTCACCCCTCCACTTT. This codes for CAISGDRAPVNSPLHF.